This TCR beta chain was observed in a study of blood T cell repertoires in COVID-19. The data were produced by immunoSEQ multiplex PCR, yet TCRdb's version contains in-frame clones alone and is incomplete. The sample has roughly 120,000 clones, around 83% seen once. Germline V CDR1 and CDR2: SSHAT, FNYEAQ (reference sequence). The J segment lost 2 bases and the V segment lost 1 base, leaving 5 bases of the junction unmatched. The CDR3 sequence is 16 residues long. The material sequenced was peripheral blood. This chain uses TRBV7-7 with TRBJ2-1, with 7 bases aligning to TRBD2. The receptor was isolated from a woman aged 55 to 70 with COVID-19, enrolled during active disease. This chain's CDR3 is CASSLGRAGAYNEQFF. The CDR3 nucleotides read TGTGCCAGCAGCTTAGGGCGCGCGGGGGCCTACAATGAGCAGTTCTTC.